This record covers a single T cell receptor beta chain. Its target is not known. These data originate in a study of shared clonotypes between healthy human individuals. About the research overall: The cohort had a couple of women and a few men, ages 18 to 49. Study-level results: Clonotype sharing among donors was expected to depend on sequencing depth.

Caucasian adults living in Nashville, Tennessee, provided all samples. Per the germline V gene, CDR1 is SGHAT and CDR2 is FQNNGV. The V end lost 4 bases, the J end lost 6 bases, and 12 bases lay between the germline ends. The CDR3 length is 14 residues. Source study methods: Without quality scores, immunoSEQ junctional reads could not be filtered like full-length reads. Generated by immunoSEQ multiplex PCR, the TCRdb table keeps only in-frame clones and is missing some. V and J calls and clone size are copied from that table; D and trimming were computed from the DNA. The table records about 510,000 clones, roughly 79% of them present only once.

Sequences were obtained from PBMCs. The sequence derives from a woman between 40 and 55 years old in good health. Some clones in this sample may be carry-over from other donors' samples. V gene TRBV11-2 combines with J gene TRBJ1-4, with TRBD1 as a possible D gene (6 bases). As DNA, the CDR3 is TGTGCCAGCAGCTCCAGGGGTGTCGATGAAAAACTGTTTTTT. Translation: CASSSRGVDEKLFF.